Below, one TCR beta chain is given with its context. As to treatment: over 15 received Ad26.COV2.S at low or high dose, single or two shots; about 5 received placebo; per-sample allocation not given. Samples came from day 63 after the first vaccine or placebo injection. This specimen belongs to a study of Ad26.COV2.S vaccination and SARS-CoV-2 variants. Overall study context: Trial arm assignment for the donor was COV1001 Ad26.COV2.S.

Between the trimmed V and J ends, which lost 4 bases and 1 base, there was a span of 16 bases. CDR3 length equals 16 residues. Germline V gene sequence: CDR1 MNHEY, CDR2 SVGAGI. This table comes from immunoSEQ multiplex PCR, and its TCRdb copy is limited to in-frame clones, with some not included. The sample lists hundreds of thousands of clones; approximately 85% were seen once. The origin of this receptor is a person between 18 and 65 years old who received the Ad26.COV2.S COVID-19 vaccine or a placebo. The sample was peripheral blood, taken in a trial of Ad26.COV2.S vaccine versus placebo. The genes are TRBV6-5 and TRBJ1-2; D is uncertain. The CDR3 reads CASSSTRSGLNYGYTF. In nucleotides, the CDR3 is TGTGCCAGCAGTTCCACACGGAGTGGCCTTAACTATGGCTACACCTTC.